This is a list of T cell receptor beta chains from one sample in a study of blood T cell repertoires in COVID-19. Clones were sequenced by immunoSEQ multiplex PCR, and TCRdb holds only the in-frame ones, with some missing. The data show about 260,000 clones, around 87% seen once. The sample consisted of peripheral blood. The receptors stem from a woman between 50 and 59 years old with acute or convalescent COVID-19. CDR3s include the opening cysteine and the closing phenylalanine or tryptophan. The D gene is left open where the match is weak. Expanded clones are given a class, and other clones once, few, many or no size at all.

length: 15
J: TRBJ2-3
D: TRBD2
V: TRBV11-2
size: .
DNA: TGTGCCAGCAGACACGGGACTAGCCTGACGGGTACGCAGTATTTT
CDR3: CASRHGTSLTGTQYF

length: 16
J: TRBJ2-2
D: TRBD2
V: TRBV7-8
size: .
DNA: TGTGCCAGCAGCCCCTCGCGGGGGGGATACACCGGGGAGCTGTTTTTT
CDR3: CASSPSRGGYTGELFF

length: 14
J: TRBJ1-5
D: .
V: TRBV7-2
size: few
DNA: TGTGCCAGCAGCACAGAACTCAGGGGTACGCCCCAGCATTTT
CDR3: CASSTELRGTPQHF

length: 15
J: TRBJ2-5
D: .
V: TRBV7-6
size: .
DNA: TGTGCCAGCAGCCTAGCCAGCGGAAACCAAGAGACCCAGTACTTC
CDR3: CASSLASGNQETQYF

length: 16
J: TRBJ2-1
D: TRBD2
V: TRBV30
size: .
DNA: TGTGCCTGGACTAGCGGGAGGACCCCTCCCTACAATGAGCAGTTCTTC
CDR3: CAWTSGRTPPYNEQFF

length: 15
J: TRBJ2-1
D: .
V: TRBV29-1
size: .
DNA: TGCAGCGTTGAAAATCTCGGAGGCCGACTCAATGAGCAGTTCTTC
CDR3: CSVENLGGRLNEQFF

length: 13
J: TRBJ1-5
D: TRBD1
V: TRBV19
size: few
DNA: TGTGCCAGTTCCGCAGACAGGGGTGGGCCCCAGCATTTT
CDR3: CASSADRGGPQHF

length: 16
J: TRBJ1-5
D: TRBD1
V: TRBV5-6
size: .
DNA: TGTGCCAGCAGGCACATACAGGGGATCGGCAATCAGCCCCAGCATTTT
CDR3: CASRHIQGIGNQPQHF

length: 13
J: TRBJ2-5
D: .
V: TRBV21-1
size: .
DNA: TGTGCCAGCAGGGAGCGGCTCCAAGAGACCCAGTACTTC
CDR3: CASRERLQETQYF

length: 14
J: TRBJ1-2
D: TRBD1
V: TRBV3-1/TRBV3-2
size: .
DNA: TGTGCCAGCAGCCGGGAAGGGGGCCATCCTGGCTACACCTTC
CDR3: CASSREGGHPGYTF

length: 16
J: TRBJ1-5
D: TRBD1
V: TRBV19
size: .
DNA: TGTGCCAGTAGTACCCAGGGGGCCTATAGCAATCAGCCCCAGCATTTT
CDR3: CASSTQGAYSNQPQHF

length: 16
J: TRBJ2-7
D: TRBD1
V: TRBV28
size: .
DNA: TGTGCCAGCAGTCCCACAGGGACAGGGGGCCTTTACGAGCAGTACTTC
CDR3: CASSPTGTGGLYEQYF

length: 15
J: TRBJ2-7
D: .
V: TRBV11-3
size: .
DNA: TGTGCCAGCAGCTTAGGTTGGACAGAAAATTACGAGCAGTACTTC
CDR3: CASSLGWTENYEQYF

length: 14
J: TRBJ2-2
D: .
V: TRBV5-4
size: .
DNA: TGTGCCAGCAGCTTGGTGACTGAGTCCGGGGAGCTGTTTTTT
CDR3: CASSLVTESGELFF

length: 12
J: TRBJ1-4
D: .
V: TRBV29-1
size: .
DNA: TGCAGCGTTGACGACGGAGGTCAAAAACTGTTTTTT
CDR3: CSVDDGGQKLFF

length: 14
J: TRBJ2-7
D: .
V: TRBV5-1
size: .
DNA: TGCGCCAGCAGCTTGGTTGGGGGCCCCTACGAGCAGTACTTC
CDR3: CASSLVGGPYEQYF

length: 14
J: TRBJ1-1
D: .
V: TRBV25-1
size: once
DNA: TGTGCCAGCAGAGACTCGACAGTGAACACTGAAGCTTTCTTT
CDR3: CASRDSTVNTEAFF

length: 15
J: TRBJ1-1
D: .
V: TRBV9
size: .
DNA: TGTGCCAGCAGCGCCGGAGACCAGGGGAGATCTGAAGCTTTCTTT
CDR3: CASSAGDQGRSEAFF

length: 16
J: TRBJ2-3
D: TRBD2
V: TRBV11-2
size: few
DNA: TGTGCCAGCAGCCCCCGGCTAGCGGGACCCACAGATACGCAGTATTTT
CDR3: CASSPRLAGPTDTQYF

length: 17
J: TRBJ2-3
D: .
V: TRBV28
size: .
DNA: TGTGCCAGCAGTTTCCTTCCAGGGGAATACAACACAGATACGCAGTATTTT
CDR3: CASSFLPGEYNTDTQYF

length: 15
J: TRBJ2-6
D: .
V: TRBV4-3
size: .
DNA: TGCGCCAGCAGCCAAGGGGCGTGGGGGGCCAACGTCCTGACTTTC
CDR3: CASSQGAWGANVLTF

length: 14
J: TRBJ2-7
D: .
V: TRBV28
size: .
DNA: TGTGCCAGCATCGGGTCGCATCCTTCCTACGAGCAGTACTTC
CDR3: CASIGSHPSYEQYF

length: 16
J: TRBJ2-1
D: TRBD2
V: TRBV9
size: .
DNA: TGTGCCAGCAGCGTCCGGAGCGGGAGCTCCTACAATGAGCAGTTCTTC
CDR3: CASSVRSGSSYNEQFF

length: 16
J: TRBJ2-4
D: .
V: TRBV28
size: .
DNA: TGTGCCAGCAGCAGGGGCAGGGACCTAGGCAAAAACATTCAGTACTTC
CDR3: CASSRGRDLGKNIQYF

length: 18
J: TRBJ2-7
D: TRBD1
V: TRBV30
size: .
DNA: TGTGCCTGCAACCTCGGACAGGGGGCGTTAGCGCCTTCCTACGAGCAGTACTTC
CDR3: CACNLGQGALAPSYEQYF

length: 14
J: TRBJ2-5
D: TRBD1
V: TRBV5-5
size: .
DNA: TGTGCCAGCAGCACGACAGGGCAGCAAGAGACCCAGTACTTC
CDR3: CASSTTGQQETQYF

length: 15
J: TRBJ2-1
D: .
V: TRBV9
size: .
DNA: TGTGCCAGCAGCCGGAGCGGGTTTGGTGACAATGAGCAGTTCTTC
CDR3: CASSRSGFGDNEQFF

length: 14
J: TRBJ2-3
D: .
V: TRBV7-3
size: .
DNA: TGTGCCAGCAGCTTGGAGCGGTACACAGATACGCAGTATTTT
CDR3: CASSLERYTDTQYF

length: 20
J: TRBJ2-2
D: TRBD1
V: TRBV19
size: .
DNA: TGTGCCAGTAGTATAGGGCAGGGGGCGCGTTTTAGGGAGAACACCGGGGAGCTGTTTTTT
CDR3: CASSIGQGARFRENTGELFF

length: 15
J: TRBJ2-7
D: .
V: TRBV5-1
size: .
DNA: TGCGCCAGCAGCTGGAGGGGCGGCAGTTCCCACGAGCAGTACTTC
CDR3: CASSWRGGSSHEQYF

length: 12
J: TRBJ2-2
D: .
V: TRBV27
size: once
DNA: TGTGCCAGCAGTTTTCTCACCGGGGAGCTGTTTTTT
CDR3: CASSFLTGELFF

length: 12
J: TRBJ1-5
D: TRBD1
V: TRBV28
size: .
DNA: TGTGCCAGCAGCCAGGGGGCGCTTCCCCAGCATTTT
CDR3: CASSQGALPQHF

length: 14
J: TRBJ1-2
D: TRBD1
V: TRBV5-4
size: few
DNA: TGTGCCAGCAACACAGGGGTGGGTGTAGATGGCTACACCTTC
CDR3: CASNTGVGVDGYTF

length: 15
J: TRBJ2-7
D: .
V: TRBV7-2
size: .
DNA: TGTGCCAGCAGCTTAGGGGTCCGGAGAGCGTACGAGCAGTACTTC
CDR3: CASSLGVRRAYEQYF

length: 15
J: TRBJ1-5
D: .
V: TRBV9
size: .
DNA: TGTGCCAGCAGCGTAGTCCCAGATGACAATCAGCCCCAGCATTTT
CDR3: CASSVVPDDNQPQHF

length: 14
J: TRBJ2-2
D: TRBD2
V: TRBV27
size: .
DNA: TGTGCCAGCAGACTAGCGGGAGACACCGGGGAGCTGTTTTTT
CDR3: CASRLAGDTGELFF

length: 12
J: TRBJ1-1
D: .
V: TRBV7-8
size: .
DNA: TGTGCCAGCAGCCTAAGCGGGACTGAAGCTTTCTTT
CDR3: CASSLSGTEAFF

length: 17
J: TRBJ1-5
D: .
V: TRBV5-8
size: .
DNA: TGTGCCAGCAGCTTGAGGCTCGTGGAGATTAGCAATCAGCCCCAGCATTTT
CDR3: CASSLRLVEISNQPQHF

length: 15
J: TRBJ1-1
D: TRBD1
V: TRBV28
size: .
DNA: TGTGCCAGCTCCTGGGGGACAGCCCTATACACTGAAGCTTTCTTT
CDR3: CASSWGTALYTEAFF

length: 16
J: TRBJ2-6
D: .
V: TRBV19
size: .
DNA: TGTGCCAGTAGTATACAAGCCCTCTCTGGGGCCAACGTCCTGACTTTC
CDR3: CASSIQALSGANVLTF

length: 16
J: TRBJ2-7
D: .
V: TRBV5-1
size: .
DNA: TGCGCCAGCAGCCCCCGCGGGGGCGGGATCTCCTACGAGCAGTACTTC
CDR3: CASSPRGGGISYEQYF

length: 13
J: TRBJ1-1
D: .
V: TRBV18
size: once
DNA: TGTGCCAGCTCACCGGGACAGAACACTGAAGCTTTCTTT
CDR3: CASSPGQNTEAFF

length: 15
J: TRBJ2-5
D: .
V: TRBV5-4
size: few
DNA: TGTGCCAGCAGCCCACACCGGCGGGACGGAGAGACCCAGTACTTC
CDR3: CASSPHRRDGETQYF

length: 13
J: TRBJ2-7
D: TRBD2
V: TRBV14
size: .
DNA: TGTGCCAGCAGCCAAGGAGCGGGAGACGAGCAGTACTTC
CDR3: CASSQGAGDEQYF

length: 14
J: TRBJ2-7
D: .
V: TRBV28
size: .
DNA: TGTGCCACCCGGTCGGCAGGACTACACTACGAGCAGTACTTC
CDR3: CATRSAGLHYEQYF

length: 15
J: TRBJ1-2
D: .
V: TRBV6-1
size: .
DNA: TGTGCCAGCAGTGAATGGACAGCCGCGTCCTATGGCTACACCTTC
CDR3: CASSEWTAASYGYTF

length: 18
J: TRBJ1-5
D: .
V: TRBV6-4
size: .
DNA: TGTGCCAGCACACCCTCAAACCATGGAGGGGAATTTAATCAGCCCCAGCATTTT
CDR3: CASTPSNHGGEFNQPQHF

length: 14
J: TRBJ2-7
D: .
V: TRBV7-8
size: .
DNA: TGTGCCAGCAGCTTACTATTGGAGATCGGGGAGCAGTACTTC
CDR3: CASSLLLEIGEQYF

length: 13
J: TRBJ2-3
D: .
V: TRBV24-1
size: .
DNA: TGTGCCACCAAAACTCCATACACAGATACGCAGTATTTT
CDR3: CATKTPYTDTQYF

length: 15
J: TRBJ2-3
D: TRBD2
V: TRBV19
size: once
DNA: TGTGCCAGTAGTCCCAAGGGACTAGGGGCGGATACGCAGTATTTT
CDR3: CASSPKGLGADTQYF

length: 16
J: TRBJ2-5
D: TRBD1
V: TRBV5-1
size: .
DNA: TGCGCCAGCAGCCCCCTAGCGCAGGGGGCAGGGGAGACCCAGTACTTC
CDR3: CASSPLAQGAGETQYF

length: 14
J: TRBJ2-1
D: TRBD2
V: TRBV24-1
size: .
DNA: TGTGCCACCAAGCAAGGTAGCGGGAGTAATGAGCAGTTCTTC
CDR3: CATKQGSGSNEQFF

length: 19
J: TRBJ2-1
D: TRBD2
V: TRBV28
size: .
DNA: TGTGCCAGCAGTTCTCCGGGACTAGCGGGAGGGATCTCCTACAATGAGCAGTTCTTC
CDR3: CASSSPGLAGGISYNEQFF

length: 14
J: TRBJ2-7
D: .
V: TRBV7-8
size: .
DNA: TGTGCCAGCAACTCAGCCTTCAGGGGCTACGAGCAGTACTTC
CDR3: CASNSAFRGYEQYF

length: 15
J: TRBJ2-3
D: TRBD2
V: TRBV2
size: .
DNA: TGTGCCAGCAGTGGGGCGGGAGGCGGTACAGATACGCAGTATTTT
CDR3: CASSGAGGGTDTQYF

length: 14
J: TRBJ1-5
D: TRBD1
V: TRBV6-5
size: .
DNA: TGTGCCAGCAGACAGGGGGCACGCAATCAGCCCCAGCATTTT
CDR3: CASRQGARNQPQHF

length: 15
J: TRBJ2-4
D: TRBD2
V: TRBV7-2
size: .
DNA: TGTGCCAGCAGCGCCGGGGGGTCCGGCAAAAACATTCAGTACTTC
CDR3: CASSAGGSGKNIQYF